Only one count was recorded for the clone carrying this TCR beta chain. An amount of RNA that ranged from roughly 0.5 to 1 ug was reverse transcribed with random hexamers. Each CDR3 protein is one row after TCRdb ran MiXCR on the immunoSEQ multiplex PCR reads. The sample has roughly 180,000 distinct CDR3 sequences, roughly 94% seen once; the top ten hold 0.085% to 0.1%. This entry comes from a study of CD8 T cells in Susac syndrome. The sample comprised CD4+ T cells from PBMCs. This sequence was found in a human donor with Susac syndrome.

In DNA form, the CDR3 reads TGTGCCAGCAGGGAACTCAGGGATGAGCAGTTCTTC. It specifies CASRELRDEQFF. The rearrangement joins TRBV2 to TRBJ2-1; perhaps TRBD1 as D (5 bases). Germline loops: CDR1 SNHLY, CDR2 FYNNEI. The CDR3 sequence is 12 residues long. V lost 6 bases to trimming and J lost 8 bases, with 11 bases between them.